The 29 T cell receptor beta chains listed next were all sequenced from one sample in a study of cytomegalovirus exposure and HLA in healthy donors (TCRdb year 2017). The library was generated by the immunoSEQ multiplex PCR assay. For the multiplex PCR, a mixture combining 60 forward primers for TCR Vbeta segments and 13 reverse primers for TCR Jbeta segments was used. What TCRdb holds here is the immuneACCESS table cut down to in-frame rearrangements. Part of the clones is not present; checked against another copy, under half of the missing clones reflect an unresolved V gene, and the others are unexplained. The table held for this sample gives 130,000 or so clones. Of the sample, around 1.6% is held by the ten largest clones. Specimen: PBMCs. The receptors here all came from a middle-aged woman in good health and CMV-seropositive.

The CDR3 DNA sequence: TGTGCCAGCAGACCCCGGGACAGGGGCTACGAGCAGTACTTC. This codes for CASRPRDRGYEQYF. The chain carries TRBV28 and TRBJ2-7; 10 bases are a match to TRBD1. V lost 6 bases and J lost 3; bases outside the gene matches: 5. The CDR3 contains 14 residues. From germline, CDR1 is MDHEN and CDR2 SYDVKM.

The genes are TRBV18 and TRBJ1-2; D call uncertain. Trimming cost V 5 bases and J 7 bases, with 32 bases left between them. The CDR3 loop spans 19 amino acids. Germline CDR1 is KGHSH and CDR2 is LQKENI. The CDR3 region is CASSTLATSRPFSALGYTF. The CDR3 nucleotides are TGTGCCAGCTCAACCCTAGCGACATCCCGGCCCTTTAGCGCGCTTGGCTACACCTTC.

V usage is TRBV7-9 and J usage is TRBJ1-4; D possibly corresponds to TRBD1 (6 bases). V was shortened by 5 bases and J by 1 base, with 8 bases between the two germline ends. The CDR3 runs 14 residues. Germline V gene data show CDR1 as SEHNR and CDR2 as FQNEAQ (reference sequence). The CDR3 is CASSNRETNEKLFF. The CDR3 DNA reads TGTGCCAGCAGCAACAGGGAAACTAATGAAAAACTGTTTTTT.

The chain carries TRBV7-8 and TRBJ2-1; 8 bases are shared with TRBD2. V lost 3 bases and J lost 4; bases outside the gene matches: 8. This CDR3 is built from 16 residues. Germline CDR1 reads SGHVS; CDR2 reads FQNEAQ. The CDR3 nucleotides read TGTGCCAGCAGCTTTTATAGCGGGATTATGTACAATGAGCAGTTCTTC. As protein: CASSFYSGIMYNEQFF.

As DNA, the CDR3 is TGTGCCAGCAGTTATCGACAGGGCTCGCGGGAGCAGTACTTC. It translates to CASSYRQGSREQYF. The chain joins TRBV27 to TRBJ2-7; 7 nucleotides agree with TRBD1. V trimming: 4 bases; J trimming: 7 bases; junction bases outside the gene matches: 10. The CDR3 has 14 residues. CDR1 is MNHEY and CDR2 is SMNVEV in the germline V gene (reference sequence).

CDR3 region: CASSSARVRGEKLFF. The CDR3, as DNA: TGTGCCAGTAGTTCCGCACGGGTAAGAGGCGAAAAACTGTTTTTT. The V and J genes are TRBV19 and TRBJ1-4; the D is unclear. The CDR3 extends over 15 amino acids. The V end lost 5 bases, the J end lost 8 bases, and 18 bases lay between the germline ends. The V gene's germline CDR1 is LNHDA and CDR2 SQIVND (reference sequence).

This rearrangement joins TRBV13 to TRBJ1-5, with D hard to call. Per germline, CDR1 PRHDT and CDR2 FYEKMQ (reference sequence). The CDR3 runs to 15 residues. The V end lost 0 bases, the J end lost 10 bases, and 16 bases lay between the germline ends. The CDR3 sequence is CASSLGSEPGYPQHF. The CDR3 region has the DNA TGTGCCAGCAGCTTAGGTAGCGAACCGGGGTATCCCCAGCATTTT.

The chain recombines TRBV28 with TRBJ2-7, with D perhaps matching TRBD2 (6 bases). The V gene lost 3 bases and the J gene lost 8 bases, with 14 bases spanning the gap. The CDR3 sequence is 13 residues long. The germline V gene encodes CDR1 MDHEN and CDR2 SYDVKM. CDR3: CASSFPGALKQYF. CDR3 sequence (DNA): TGTGCCAGCAGTTTTCCGGGAGCCTTAAAGCAGTACTTC. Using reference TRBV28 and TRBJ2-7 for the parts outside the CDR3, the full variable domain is DVKVTQSSRYLVKRTGEKVFLECVQDMDHENMFWYRQDPGLGLRLIYFSYDVKMKEKGDIPEGYSVSREKKERFSLILESASTNQTSMYLCASSFPGALKQYFGPGTRLTVT.

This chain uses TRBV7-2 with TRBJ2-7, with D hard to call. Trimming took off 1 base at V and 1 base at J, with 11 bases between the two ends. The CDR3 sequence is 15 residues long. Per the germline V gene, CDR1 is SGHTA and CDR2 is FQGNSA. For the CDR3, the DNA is TGTGCCAGCAGCTTAGTGCCCGGTCGATCCTACGAGCAGTACTTC. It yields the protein CASSLVPGRSYEQYF.

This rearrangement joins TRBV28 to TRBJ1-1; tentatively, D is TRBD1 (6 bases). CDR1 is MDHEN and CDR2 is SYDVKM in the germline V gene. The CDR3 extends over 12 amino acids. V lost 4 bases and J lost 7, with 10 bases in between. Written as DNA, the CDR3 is TGTGCCAGCAGTTCGACAGGCCTTGAAGCTTTCTTT. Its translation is CASSSTGLEAFF.

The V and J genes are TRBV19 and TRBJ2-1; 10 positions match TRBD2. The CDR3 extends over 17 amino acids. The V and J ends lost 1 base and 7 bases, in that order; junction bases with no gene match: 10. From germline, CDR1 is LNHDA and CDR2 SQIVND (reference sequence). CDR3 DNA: TGTGCCAGTAGTATAGGGGCAGTAGCGGGAGGAGGGAATGAGCAGTTCTTC. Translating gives CASSIGAVAGGGNEQFF. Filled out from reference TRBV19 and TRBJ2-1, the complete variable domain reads DGGITQSPKYLFRKEGQNVTLSCEQNLNHDAMYWYRQDPGQGLRLIYYSQIVNDFQKGDIAEGYSVSREKKESFPLTVTSAQKNPTAFYLCASSIGAVAGGGNEQFFGPGTRLTVL.

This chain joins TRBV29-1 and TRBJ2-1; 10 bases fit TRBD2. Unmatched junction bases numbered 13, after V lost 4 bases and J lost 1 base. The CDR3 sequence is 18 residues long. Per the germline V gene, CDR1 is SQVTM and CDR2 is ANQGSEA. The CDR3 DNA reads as TGCAGCGTTGGCCCCCACGGACTAGCGGTCAGGTCCTACAATGAGCAGTTCTTC. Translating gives CSVGPHGLAVRSYNEQFF.

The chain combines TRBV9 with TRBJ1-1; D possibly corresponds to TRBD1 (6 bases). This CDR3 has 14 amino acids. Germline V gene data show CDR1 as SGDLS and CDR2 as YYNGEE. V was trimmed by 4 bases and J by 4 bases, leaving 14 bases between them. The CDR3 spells CASSPQGWLTEAFF. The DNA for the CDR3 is TGTGCCAGCAGCCCACAGGGTTGGCTCACTGAAGCTTTCTTT.

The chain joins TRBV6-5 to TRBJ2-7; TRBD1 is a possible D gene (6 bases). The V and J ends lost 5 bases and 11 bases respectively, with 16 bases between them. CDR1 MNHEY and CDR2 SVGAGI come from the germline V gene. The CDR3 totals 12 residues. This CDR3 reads CASSGPGTPEYF. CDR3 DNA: TGTGCCAGCAGTGGACCCGGGACACCGGAGTACTTC.

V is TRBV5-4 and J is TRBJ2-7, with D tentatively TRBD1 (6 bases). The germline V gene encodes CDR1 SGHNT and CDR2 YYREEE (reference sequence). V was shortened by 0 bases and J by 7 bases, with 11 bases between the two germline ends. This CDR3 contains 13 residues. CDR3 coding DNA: TGTGCCAGCAGCTTGGTGGGGGCTAAAGAGCAGTACTTC. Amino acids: CASSLVGAKEQYF. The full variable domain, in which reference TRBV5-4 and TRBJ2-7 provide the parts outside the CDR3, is ETGVTQSPTHLIKTRGQQVTLRCSSQSGHNTVSWYQQALGQGPQFIFQYYREEENGRGNFPPRFSGLQFPNYSSELNVNALELDDSALYLCASSLVGAKEQYFGPGTRLTVT.

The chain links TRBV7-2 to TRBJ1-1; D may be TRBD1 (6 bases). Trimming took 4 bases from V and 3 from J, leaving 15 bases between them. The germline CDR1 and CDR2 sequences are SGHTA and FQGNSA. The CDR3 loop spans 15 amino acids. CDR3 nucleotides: TGTGCCAGCAGCTCAATTTCGGACAGCTACACTGAAGCTTTCTTT. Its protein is CASSSISDSYTEAFF.

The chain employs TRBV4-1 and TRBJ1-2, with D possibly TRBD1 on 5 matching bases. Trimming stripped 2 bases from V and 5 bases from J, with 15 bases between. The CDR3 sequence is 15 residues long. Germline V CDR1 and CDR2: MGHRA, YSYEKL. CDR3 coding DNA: TGCGCCAGCAGCCAACCACAGGAGCCTTGGTATGGCTACACCTTC. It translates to CASSQPQEPWYGYTF.

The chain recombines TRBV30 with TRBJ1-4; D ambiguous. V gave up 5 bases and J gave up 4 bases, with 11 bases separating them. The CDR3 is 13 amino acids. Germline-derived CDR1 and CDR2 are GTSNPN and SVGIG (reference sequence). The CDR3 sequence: CAWEGRGNEKLFF. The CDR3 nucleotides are TGTGCCTGGGAAGGGCGGGGTAATGAAAAACTGTTTTTT.

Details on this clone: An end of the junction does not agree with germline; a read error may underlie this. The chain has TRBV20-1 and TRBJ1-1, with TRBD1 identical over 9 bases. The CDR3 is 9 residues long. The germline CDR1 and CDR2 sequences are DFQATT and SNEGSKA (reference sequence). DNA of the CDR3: TGCAGTGCCCCGCGGGGACAGGGTTTT. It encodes CSAPRGQGF.

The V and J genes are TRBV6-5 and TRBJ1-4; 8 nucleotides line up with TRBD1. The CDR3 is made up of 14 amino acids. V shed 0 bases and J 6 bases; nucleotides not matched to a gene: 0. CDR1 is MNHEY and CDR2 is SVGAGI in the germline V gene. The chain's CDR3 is CASSYSDRDEKLFF. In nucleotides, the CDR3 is TGTGCCAGCAGTTACTCGGACAGGGATGAAAAACTGTTTTTT.

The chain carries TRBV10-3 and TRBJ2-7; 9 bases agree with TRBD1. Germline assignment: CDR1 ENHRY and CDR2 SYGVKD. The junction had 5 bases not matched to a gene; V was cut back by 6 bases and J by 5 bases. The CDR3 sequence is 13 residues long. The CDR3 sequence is CAIRRDRVDEQYF. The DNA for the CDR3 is TGTGCCATCAGGCGGGACAGGGTTGACGAGCAGTACTTC.

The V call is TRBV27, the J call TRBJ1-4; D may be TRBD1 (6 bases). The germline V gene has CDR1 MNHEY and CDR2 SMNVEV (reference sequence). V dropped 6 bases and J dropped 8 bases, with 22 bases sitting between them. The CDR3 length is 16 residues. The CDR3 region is CASSPNRGGQGEKLFF. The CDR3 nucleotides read TGTGCCAGCAGCCCGAATAGGGGGGGCCAAGGAGAAAAACTGTTTTTT.

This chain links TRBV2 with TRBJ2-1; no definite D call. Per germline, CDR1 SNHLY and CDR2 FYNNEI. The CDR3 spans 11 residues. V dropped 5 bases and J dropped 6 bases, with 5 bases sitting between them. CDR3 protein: CASSTTNEQFF. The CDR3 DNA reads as TGTGCCAGCAGTACTACCAATGAGCAGTTCTTC.

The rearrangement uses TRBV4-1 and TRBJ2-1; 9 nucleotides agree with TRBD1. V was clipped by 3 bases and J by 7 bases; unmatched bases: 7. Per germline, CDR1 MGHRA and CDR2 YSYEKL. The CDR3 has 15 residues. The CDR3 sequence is CASSQYSTGGNEQFF. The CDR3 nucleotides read TGCGCCAGCAGCCAGTATTCGACAGGGGGAAATGAGCAGTTCTTC.

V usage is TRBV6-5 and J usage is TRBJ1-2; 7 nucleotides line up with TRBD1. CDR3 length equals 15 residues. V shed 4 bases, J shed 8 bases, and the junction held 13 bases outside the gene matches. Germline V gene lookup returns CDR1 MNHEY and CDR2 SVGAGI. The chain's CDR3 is CASSSFRDSPPGYTF. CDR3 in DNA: TGTGCCAGCAGTTCCTTCCGGGACAGCCCACCAGGCTACACCTTC.

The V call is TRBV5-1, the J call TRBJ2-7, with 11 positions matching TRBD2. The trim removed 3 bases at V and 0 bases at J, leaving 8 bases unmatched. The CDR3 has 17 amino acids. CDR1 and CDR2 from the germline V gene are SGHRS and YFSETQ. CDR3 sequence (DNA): TGCGCCAGCAGCTGGAGGACTAGCGGGCCCAGCTCCTACGAGCAGTACTTC. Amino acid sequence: CASSWRTSGPSSYEQYF.

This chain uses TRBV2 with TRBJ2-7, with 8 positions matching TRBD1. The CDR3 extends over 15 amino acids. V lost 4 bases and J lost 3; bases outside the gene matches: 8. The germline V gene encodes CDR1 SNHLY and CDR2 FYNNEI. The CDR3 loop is CASSGSQGAVYEQYF. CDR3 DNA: TGTGCCAGCAGTGGCTCCCAGGGGGCTGTCTACGAGCAGTACTTC.

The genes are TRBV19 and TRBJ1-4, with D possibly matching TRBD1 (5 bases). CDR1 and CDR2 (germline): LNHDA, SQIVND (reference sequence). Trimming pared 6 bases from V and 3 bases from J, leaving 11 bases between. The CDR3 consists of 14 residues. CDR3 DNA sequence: TGTGCCAGTAGACAGGACACACCTAATGAAAAACTGTTTTTT. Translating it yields CASRQDTPNEKLFF.

DNA for the CDR3: TGCGCCAGCAGCTTACAGGGGCGAGCAACTAATGAAAAACTGTTTTTT. It encodes CASSLQGRATNEKLFF. The chain joins TRBV4-1 to TRBJ1-4; 7 nucleotides line up with TRBD1. V was pared by 5 bases and J by 0 bases, with 6 bases of the junction left unmatched. CDR1 and CDR2 from the germline V gene are MGHRA and YSYEKL. The length of the CDR3 is 16 residues.